The 20 T cell receptor beta chains below were found in one sample sequenced in a study of quantifying T cell responses using KT2 cells. Study as a whole: cDNA was made from DNase-treated RNA using alpha and beta constant primers.

Each cDNA got a UMI-containing oligo ligated at its 3' end. First-round PCR used 3 to 4 cycles and beta primers RC1.1 and RC1.2 covering TRBC1 and TRBC2. MiXCR, applied by TCRdb to the UMI-ligation and nested PCR reads, yields one record per CDR3 protein. The table records 60,000 or so distinct CDR3 sequences, 9% to 15% of them present only once. Source material: PBMCs spiked with cells of the T cell clone KT2. The receptors originated from a human donor.

V is TRBV2 and J is TRBJ2-1; D gene ambiguous. CDR1 and CDR2 (germline): SNHLY, FYNNEI. The CDR3 is made up of 12 amino acids. V was shortened by 1 base and J by 6 bases, with 4 bases between the two germline ends. CDR3 residues: CASSEGGNEQFF. The CDR3 coding sequence is TGTGCCAGCAGTGAAGGGGGCAATGAGCAGTTCTTC.

This chain uses TRBV25-1 with TRBJ2-2; the D is unclear. Germline values: CDR1 MGHDK, CDR2 SYGVNS. This CDR3 region has 14 residues. Deletions cut 9 bases from V and 0 bases from J, with 11 bases between. CDR3 residues: CASLSASNTGELFF. The DNA for the CDR3 is TGTGCCAGTCTATCGGCTTCGAACACCGGGGAGCTGTTTTTT.

Many counts were recorded for this clonotype. The chain combines TRBV4-3 with TRBJ2-3; TRBD2 matches at 7 bases. V was clipped by 4 bases and J by 6 bases; unmatched bases: 7. CDR1 and CDR2 (germline): LGHNA, YSLEER. The CDR3 totals 14 residues. CDR3 sequence reads: CASSRDGGKDTQYF. The CDR3 nucleotides read TGCGCCAGCAGCCGGGACGGGGGGAAGGATACGCAGTATTTT.

This clonotype appeared a few times. This chain uses TRBV4-1 with TRBJ1-1; weak D call: TRBD1 (6 bases). The germline gives CDR1 MGHRA, CDR2 YSYEKL. The CDR3 loop spans 15 amino acids. Trimming stripped 0 bases from V and 5 bases from J, with 13 bases between. As DNA, the CDR3 is TGCGCCAGCAGCCAAGAGGAGACAGGACGGACTGAAGCTTTCTTT. Its protein is CASSQEETGRTEAFF.

The chain combines TRBV27 with TRBJ1-1, with a weak D call TRBD1 (6 bases). CDR3 size: 17 residues. Germline-derived CDR1 and CDR2 are MNHEY and SMNVEV (reference sequence). V lost 5 bases to trimming and J lost 8 bases, with 27 bases between them. The CDR3 region has the DNA TGTGCCAGCAGTCCGGACTTCGGACAGCAGGGATCCCGAGAAGCTTTCTTT. Protein: CASSPDFGQQGSREAFF.

V gene TRBV28 combines with J gene TRBJ2-7; 10 positions agree with TRBD1. Unmatched junction bases numbered 12, after V lost 3 bases and J lost 4 bases. The germline V gene encodes CDR1 MDHEN and CDR2 SYDVKM. This CDR3 has 17 residues. The CDR3 coding sequence is TGTGCCAGCAGTTTTGGAGTGGGGACAGGGGTTATATACGAGCAGTACTTC. This gives the protein CASSFGVGTGVIYEQYF.

This clonotype was picked up many times. The chain links TRBV7-2 to TRBJ2-3; D gene ambiguous. CDR3 length: 12 residues. Germline CDR1 SGHTA, CDR2 FQGNSA. The V gene lost 5 bases and the J gene lost 5 bases, with 8 bases spanning the gap. The DNA of the CDR3 is TGTGCCAGCAGCCGAATTGGAGATACGCAGTATTTT. Protein product: CASSRIGDTQYF.

The CDR3 protein is CASSRPGFNEQFF. The CDR3 region has the DNA TGTGCCAGCAGCAGACCTGGGTTCAATGAGCAGTTCTTC. The genes are TRBV14 and TRBJ2-1; D unclear. V lost 5 bases to trimming and J lost 6 bases, with 11 bases between them. CDR1 SGHDN and CDR2 FVKESK come from the germline V gene. CDR3 length equals 13 residues.

This clonotype was detected ten times or more. The chain combines TRBV4-1 with TRBJ1-1, with 10 bases identical to TRBD1. V shed 3 bases, J shed 0 bases, and the junction held 7 bases outside the gene matches. Germline V gene lookup returns CDR1 MGHRA and CDR2 YSYEKL. This CDR3 has 17 amino acids. The CDR3 nucleotides read TGCGCCAGCAGCCAGAGACAGGGGGCGACCATGAACACTGAAGCTTTCTTT. It translates to CASSQRQGATMNTEAFF.

This clonotype was counted between two and nine times. The CDR3 is CATSIGRGYEQYF. The CDR3 DNA is TGTGCCACGAGTATCGGCAGGGGCTACGAGCAGTACTTC. The chain is built from TRBV19 and TRBJ2-7, with D tentatively TRBD1 (6 bases). This CDR3 has 13 residues. Trimming shortened V by 10 bases and J by 3 bases, and 16 bases separated the two germline ends. From germline, CDR1 is LNHDA and CDR2 SQIVND (reference sequence).

This clonotype was recorded at least ten times. The chain uses TRBV12-3 or TRBV12-4 and TRBJ1-2; D remains unclear. The length of the CDR3 is 14 residues. Trimming stripped 3 bases from V and 4 bases from J, with 12 bases between. CDR3 in amino acids: CASSFGVQAYGYTF. The CDR3 bases are TGTGCCAGCAGTTTCGGGGTGCAGGCCTATGGCTACACCTTC.

The V and J genes are TRBV9 and TRBJ2-2; 9 positions agree with TRBD2. V gave up 4 bases and J gave up 5 bases; unmatched junction bases: 12. CDR1 is SGDLS, CDR2 YYNGEE, per germline. The CDR3 is 17 amino acids. The CDR3 DNA sequence: TGTGCCAGCAGCCCAAGTAGCCCGGGACTAGCAACCGGGGAGCTGTTTTTT. Translation: CASSPSSPGLATGELFF.

The V call is TRBV2, the J call TRBJ2-3, with 9 bases identical to TRBD2. The CDR3 is 16 residues long. CDR1 and CDR2 from the germline V gene are SNHLY and FYNNEI. J gave up 2 bases and V 5 bases, and 8 bases lay outside the gene matches. DNA of the CDR3: TGTGCCAGCAGTTTTCGAGCGGGAGGTCTCACAGATACGCAGTATTTT. Translated, it gives CASSFRAGGLTDTQYF.

This clonotype showed up many times. Mismatch with germline at one junction end may stem from a read error. For the CDR3, the DNA is TGTGCTAGCAGCCTCGGACAGGGGAGTGAGCAGTTCTTC. This encodes CASSLGQGSEQFF. The chain couples TRBV7-7 to TRBJ2-1; 9 positions match TRBD1. The CDR3 totals 13 residues. CDR1 and CDR2 from the germline V gene are SSHAT and FNYEAQ (reference sequence).

This sequence joins TRBV12-3 or TRBV12-4 and TRBJ2-3, with D hard to call. There are 10 residues in the CDR3. The V and J ends lost 6 bases and 5 bases respectively, with 3 bases between them. The CDR3 nucleotides are TGTGCCAGCAGGGGAGATACGCAGTATTTT. It encodes CASRGDTQYF.

The genes are TRBV29-1 and TRBJ2-3, with 9 bases fitting TRBD2. The V gene end was trimmed by 6 bases and the J gene end by 2 bases; junction bases not matched to a gene: 3. From germline, CDR1 is SQVTM and CDR2 ANQGSEA. This CDR3 contains 13 residues. The CDR3 loop is CSVSGGNTDTQYF. CDR3 in DNA: TGCAGCGTGAGCGGGGGGAACACAGATACGCAGTATTTT.

The chain recombines TRBV7-6 with TRBJ1-1; D is perhaps TRBD1 (6 bases). The V gene's germline CDR1 is SGHVS and CDR2 FNYEAQ. V lost 4 bases and J lost 1, with 13 bases in between. The CDR3 is made up of 15 amino acids. The CDR3 nucleotides read TGTGCCAGCAGCTCACTGGTCAGGGGGAACACTGAAGCTTTCTTT. This encodes CASSSLVRGNTEAFF.

This clonotype was counted a few times. The chain combines TRBV12-5 with TRBJ2-4; 10 nucleotides match TRBD1. With 0 bases clipped from V and 5 bases from J, the junction kept 4 bases outside the gene matches. This CDR3 contains 16 residues. Germline loops: CDR1 LGHNT, CDR2 FRNRAP. This CDR3 reads CASGLVIGTGENIQYF. CDR3 sequence (DNA): TGTGCTAGTGGTTTGGTAATCGGGACAGGGGAAAACATTCAGTACTTC.

The rearrangement links TRBV20-1 to TRBJ2-3; TRBD2 agrees at 8 bases. Germline V gives CDR1 DFQATT, CDR2 SNEGSKA (reference sequence). This CDR3 contains 14 residues. J gave up 3 bases and V 5 bases, and 7 bases lay outside the gene matches. The CDR3 sequence is CSASPGGPTDTQYF. For the CDR3, the DNA is TGCAGTGCTTCCCCGGGGGGGCCTACAGATACGCAGTATTTT.

This clonotype was picked up a small number of times. As DNA, the CDR3 is TGCAGCGTTGTCCGCGGGAGCTCCTACAATGAGCAGTTCTTC. It specifies CSVVRGSSYNEQFF. This chain uses TRBV29-1 with TRBJ2-1; 7 bases agree with TRBD2. The CDR3 runs 14 residues. Germline V gene sequence: CDR1 SQVTM, CDR2 ANQGSEA. Unmatched junction bases numbered 3, after V lost 4 bases and J lost 0 bases.